Below, 2 T cell receptor beta chains from the same sample are listed, as sequenced in a study of OX40 agonist ivuxolimab in advanced cancers. Libraries were prepared by immunoSEQ multiplex PCR; TCRdb keeps only in-frame clonotypes and omits some of them. Among about 84,000 clones, around 90% were seen once, and the ten largest hold about 0.2%. Sample: CD4+ or CD8+ T cells sorted from blood, taken in a trial of the OX40 agonist ivuxolimab. These receptors originate from an adult with an advanced solid tumor such as melanoma, head and neck, liver or kidney cancer.

The chain carries TRBV6-5 and TRBJ1-1, with unresolved D. Between the trimmed V and J ends, which lost 7 bases and 1 base, there was a span of 10 bases. This CDR3 has 13 residues. Germline V gene sequence: CDR1 MNHEY, CDR2 SVGAGI. In DNA form, the CDR3 reads TGTGCCAGCATGCCATGGGGGAACACTGAAGCTTTCTTT. It is translated as CASMPWGNTEAFF.

The V gene is TRBV4-2, the J gene TRBJ2-1; 7 positions match TRBD1. With 3 bases clipped from V and 3 bases from J, the junction kept 2 bases outside the gene matches. There are 14 residues in the CDR3. The germline gives CDR1 LGHNA, CDR2 YNFKEQ. CDR3: CASSQQGDYNEQFF. In nucleotides, the CDR3 is TGTGCCAGCAGCCAGCAGGGGGACTACAATGAGCAGTTCTTC.